This T cell receptor (beta chain) was identified during a study of Graves' ophthalmopathy and Graves' hyperthyroidism. Study-level points and caveats: Blood contained most expanded thyroid clonotypes exceeding 0.001 frequency.

Comments on this clonotype: What it recognizes is unknown.

This CDR3 has 15 amino acids. Germline V CDR1 and CDR2: SGDLS, YYNGEE. V dropped 7 bases and J dropped 1 base, with 17 bases sitting between them. The sequenced template was RNA, covering the TCR beta CDR3 region. The library came from an HTBI-primed first-round RT-PCR and a second-round multiplex PCR. From the multiplex PCR reads, TCRdb called clonotypes with MiXCR, one entry per CDR3 protein. The sample lists roughly 400,000 distinct CDR3 sequences, approximately 15% occurring once. Absence of ophthalmopathy within 18 months of follow-up defined stable hyperthyroidism. The TCR was taken from a woman aged 18 to 35 with stable Graves' hyperthyroidism. Sequenced material: peripheral blood. V usage is TRBV9 and J usage is TRBJ2-5; D may correspond to TRBD1 or TRBD2 (7 bases each). The DNA for the CDR3 is TGTGCCAGCGCACCAGGGGGGGCCCGCCAAGAGACCCAGTACTTC. This gives the protein CASAPGGARQETQYF.